The 3 T cell receptor beta chains presented below share a single source sample, sequenced in a study (dated by TCRdb to 2016 to 2018). The library was made by RT-PCR. Sequenced using an Illumina MiSeq. The public reads were run again by TCRdb, first through fastp at Q25 and then through MiXCR, and only productive beta chains were kept. CDR3 protein sequences are deduplicated, and each keeps its most common genes and DNA. Within this sample are about 680,000 distinct CDR3 sequences, with 12% to 15% of them counted one time only. The top ten clonotypes cover 3.6% of the sample. Specimen: memory CD4+ T cells from blood. These receptors originate from a female donor in good health, serving as a healthy control.

The chain has TRBV18 and TRBJ2-7, with TRBD2 as a possible D gene (5 bases). The CDR3 runs 12 residues. The V gene's germline CDR1 is KGHSH and CDR2 LQKENI. The V gene lost 2 bases and the J gene lost 11 bases, with 13 bases spanning the gap. CDR3 coding DNA: TGTGCCAGCTCACCAGGAGGCCTGTCGGAGTACTTC. Amino acid sequence: CASSPGGLSEYF.

This clonotype was seen a single time. V is TRBV7-2 and J is TRBJ2-1; 14 nucleotides line up with TRBD2. V was pared by 4 bases and J by 3 bases, with 5 bases of the junction left unmatched. The V gene's germline CDR1 is SGHTA and CDR2 FQGNSA. The CDR3 extends over 17 amino acids. The CDR3 region has the DNA TGTGCCAGCAGCTCCCGGGGACTAGCGGGGGACTACAATGAGCAGTTCTTC. The encoded protein is CASSSRGLAGDYNEQFF.

This clonotype was recorded many times. V and J are TRBV7-9 and TRBJ2-1; 10 bases align to TRBD2. This CDR3 spans 17 amino acids. Trimming at V came to 2 bases and at J to 8 bases, leaving 12 bases not matched to a gene. Per the germline V gene, CDR1 is SEHNR and CDR2 is FQNEAQ (reference sequence). The CDR3 DNA sequence: TGTGCCAGCAGCTTATTGACTAGCGGGCCCGCGATTGATGAGCAGTTCTTC. Amino acids: CASSLLTSGPAIDEQFF. The whole variable domain, filled in from reference TRBV7-9 and TRBJ2-1, reads DTGVSQNPRHKITKRGQNVTFRCDPISEHNRLYWYRQTLGQGPEFLTYFQNEAQLEKSRLLSDRFSAERPKGSFSTLEIQRTEQGDSAMYLCASSLLTSGPAIDEQFFGPGTRLTVL.